The next 7 T cell receptor beta chains were all read from a single sample in a study of blood T cell repertoires in COVID-19. Assay used: immunoSEQ multiplex PCR; TCRdb lists only in-frame clones, some missing. The sample comprises under 150,000 clones, roughly 80% of which are singletons, and under 2% rests with the top ten. Sequencing was carried out using peripheral blood. The source of these receptors is a man between 45 and 60 years old with acute or convalescent COVID-19.

This clone is a singleton in its sample. CDR3 amino acids: CASSLVTGNRYNEQFF. As DNA, the CDR3 is TGTGCCAGCAGCTTAGTGACAGGGAACCGGTACAATGAGCAGTTCTTC. V and J are TRBV11-2 and TRBJ2-1; 7 bases align to TRBD1. V lost 1 base, J lost 4 bases, and 7 bases stayed unmatched. Germline CDR1 is SGHAT and CDR2 is FQNNGV. The CDR3 spans 16 residues.

The chain carries TRBV3-1 (or the pseudogene TRBV3-2) and TRBJ1-4, with 8 nucleotides matching TRBD1. The CDR3 consists of 15 residues. Losses at the gene ends were 4 bases for V and 5 bases for J; bases not matched to a gene: 6. The germline V gene encodes CDR1 LGHDT and CDR2 YNNKEL (reference sequence). The chain's CDR3 is CASSLVTGGNEKLFF. The DNA for the CDR3 is TGTGCCAGCAGCCTAGTAACAGGGGGAAATGAAAAACTGTTTTTT.

The V gene is TRBV10-3, the J gene TRBJ1-5, with a tentative D call TRBD1 (5 bases). In germline, CDR1 is ENHRY, CDR2 SYGVKD. CDR3 length: 14 residues. Deletions cut 3 bases from V and 4 bases from J, with 10 bases between. The CDR3 sequence: CAISDPGENQPQHF. CDR3 sequence (DNA): TGTGCCATCAGTGACCCGGGGGAGAATCAGCCCCAGCATTTT.

This clone showed up just a few times. The chain is built from TRBV10-3 and TRBJ1-2; D is possibly TRBD1 (5 bases). Germline CDR1 is ENHRY and CDR2 is SYGVKD. V gave up 3 bases and J gave up 0 bases, with 8 bases separating them. The CDR3 sequence is 14 residues long. The CDR3 region is CAISDGGTNYGYTF. Here the CDR3 DNA reads TGTGCCATCAGTGACGGGGGAACTAACTATGGCTACACCTTC.

This chain uses TRBV19 with TRBJ1-1; tentative D call: TRBD1 (6 bases). Germline V gene data show CDR1 as LNHDA and CDR2 as SQIVND (reference sequence). This CDR3 contains 15 residues. Trimming took off 5 bases at V and 0 bases at J, with 13 bases between the two ends. CDR3: CASSSGQVMNTEAFF. CDR3 nucleotides: TGTGCCAGTAGTTCGGGACAAGTCATGAACACTGAAGCTTTCTTT.

The chain has TRBV5-4 and TRBJ1-3; D may be TRBD1 (5 bases). The germline V gene encodes CDR1 SGHNT and CDR2 YYREEE (reference sequence). The V end was cut by 4 bases, the J end by 2 bases, with 13 bases between. CDR3 length: 15 amino acids. CDR3 in amino acids: CASSGGGGAGNTIYF. The CDR3 coding sequence is TGTGCCAGCAGCGGGGGGGGTGGTGCTGGAAACACCATATATTTT.

J is TRBJ1-4 and V is TRBV29-1; D may be TRBD1 (5 bases). The CDR3 covers 14 residues. V was shortened by 2 bases and J by 4 bases, with 11 bases between the two germline ends. Germline assignment: CDR1 SQVTM and CDR2 ANQGSEA. The CDR3 sequence: CSVELAGYNEKLFF. DNA for the CDR3: TGCAGCGTTGAATTGGCAGGGTATAATGAAAAACTGTTTTTT.